This T cell receptor (beta chain) was sequenced during a study of CD8+ T cells in alopecia areata. CDR1 WNHNN and CDR2 SYGVQD come from the germline V gene (reference sequence). This CDR3 is 14 amino acids long. J was trimmed by 3 bases and V by 7 bases; bases with no gene match: 4. TCR sequencing used cDNA made by reverse transcription of extracted RNA. TCRdb's copy holds only in-frame clones and misses some; the assay was immunoSEQ multiplex PCR. The repertoire includes roughly 59,000 clones, about half of them detected once, and about a sixth sits in the top ten. From alopecia areata patients, lesional scalp punch biopsies and peripheral blood were collected. This clone was observed a few times. The antigen is unknown. Whole-study results and caveats: Possibly as an HLA-related effect, TCR sharing across patients appeared less clear than in mice. Especially in alopecia totalis/universalis, lesional scalp showed greater clonality than normal scalp did.

The specimen comprised CD8+ T cells sorted from blood, sampled at week 0. The chain is built from TRBV10-1 and TRBJ2-3, with 10 nucleotides matching TRBD1. This sequence was found in a human donor with alopecia areata. CDR3 protein: CASMGTGVTDTQYF. As DNA, the CDR3 is TGCGCCAGCATGGGGACAGGGGTGACAGATACGCAGTATTTT.